One sample yielded the 28 T cell receptor beta chains listed below, sequenced in a study of cytomegalovirus exposure and HLA in healthy donors. This PCR relied on a set of 60 Vbeta primers and 13 Jbeta primers. The assay was immunoSEQ multiplex PCR, and TCRdb's table has in-frame clones only and misses some. The sample yields approximately 110,000 clones, more than 9.5% seen once. Specimen: PBMCs. These TCRs come from a man aged 35 to 55 in good health and CMV-seropositive.

This clone has a handful of counts. The chain recombines TRBV5-1 with TRBJ1-2, with D uncertain. The CDR3 has 13 amino acids. Germline assignment: CDR1 SGHRS and CDR2 YFSETQ. Trimming pared 0 bases from V and 7 bases from J, leaving 10 bases between. The CDR3 protein is CASSLASRGGYTF. The CDR3 DNA is TGCGCCAGCAGCTTGGCATCTCGGGGTGGCTACACCTTC.

The V call is TRBV19, the J call TRBJ2-2; 7 bases map to TRBD1. This CDR3 has 14 residues. V lost 9 bases and J lost 2; bases outside the gene matches: 6. Germline V gene sequence: CDR1 LNHDA, CDR2 SQIVND (reference sequence). The CDR3 reads CASNWDSNTGELFF. CDR3 sequence (DNA): TGTGCCAGCAATTGGGACAGCAACACCGGGGAGCTGTTTTTT.

This clone was detected only a few times. The CDR3 loop is CASSRDRDSYEQYF. CDR3 coding DNA: TGTGCCAGCAGCCGGGACAGGGATTCCTACGAGCAGTACTTC. The J gene is TRBJ2-7, the V gene TRBV7-8; 9 bases agree with TRBD1. Germline CDR1 reads SGHVS; CDR2 reads FQNEAQ. CDR3 size: 14 residues. The V segment lost 5 bases and the J segment 1 base; nucleotides outside the gene matches: 3.

A single count supports this clone. The chain combines TRBV4-1 with TRBJ2-3; TRBD2 matches at 7 bases. Per the germline V gene, CDR1 is MGHRA and CDR2 is YSYEKL. With 6 bases clipped from V and 5 bases from J, the junction kept 11 bases outside the gene matches. The CDR3 consists of 15 residues. The CDR3 sequence: CASRQGLSAGDTQYF. Written as DNA, the CDR3 is TGCGCCAGCAGGCAGGGACTATCGGCGGGAGATACGCAGTATTTT.

The chain employs TRBV27 and TRBJ1-3; a possible D gene is TRBD1 (5 bases). This CDR3 contains 15 residues. V was trimmed by 5 bases and J by 0 bases, leaving 11 bases between them. Germline V CDR1 and CDR2: MNHEY, SMNVEV (reference sequence). As DNA, the CDR3 is TGTGCCAGCAGTGCCCAGGGTAGCTCTGGAAACACCATATATTTT. This sequence encodes CASSAQGSSGNTIYF.

This clone was counted between two and nine times. This chain uses TRBV4-1 with TRBJ2-7, with 12 bases aligning to TRBD2. There are 18 residues in the CDR3. J gave up 2 bases and V 0 bases, and 8 bases lay outside the gene matches. Per the germline V gene, CDR1 is MGHRA and CDR2 is YSYEKL. CDR3 sequence reads: CASSQDRLAGGLTYEQYF. In DNA, the CDR3 is TGCGCCAGCAGCCAAGATCGGCTAGCGGGAGGGTTGACCTACGAGCAGTACTTC.

As concerns this clone: Other nucleotide sequences in the sample specify the same CDR3. The V gene is TRBV7-9, the J gene TRBJ2-5, with 8 positions matching TRBD1. CDR1 is SEHNR, CDR2 FQNEAQ, per germline (reference sequence). V was pared by 3 bases and J by 5 bases, with 2 bases of the junction left unmatched. CDR3 length: 13 residues. CDR3 amino acids: CASSFNRGETQYF. The CDR3 coding sequence is TGTGCCAGCAGCTTTAACAGGGGGGAGACCCAGTACTTC.

This sequence joins TRBV7-3 and TRBJ2-3, with D possibly matching TRBD2 (6 bases). Trimming pared 4 bases from V and 0 bases from J, leaving 20 bases between. Germline V gives CDR1 SGHTA, CDR2 FQGTGA. There are 18 residues in the CDR3. CDR3 sequence (DNA): TGTGCCAGCAGCTCCTCGGGGTGGGAGGATCCTAGCACAGATACGCAGTATTTT. This translates into CASSSSGWEDPSTDTQYF.

CDR3 region: CASSRTSGIILNEQFF. CDR3 sequence (DNA): TGTGCCAGCAGCAGGACTAGCGGGATTATCTTGAATGAGCAGTTCTTC. This chain joins TRBV27 and TRBJ2-1; 12 nucleotides match TRBD2. The CDR3 runs 16 residues. Germline loops: CDR1 MNHEY, CDR2 SMNVEV (reference sequence). J was trimmed by 7 bases and V by 6 bases; bases with no gene match: 10.

The rearrangement uses TRBV6-1 and TRBJ2-1; no reliable D call. Germline CDR1 is MNHNS and CDR2 is SASEGT. The CDR3 spans 14 residues. Trimming left V 5 bases short and J 0 bases short, with 8 bases between. This CDR3 reads CASSSSSSYNEQFF. The CDR3 bases are TGTGCCAGCAGTTCAAGCTCCTCCTACAATGAGCAGTTCTTC.

This sequence joins TRBV13 and TRBJ2-3; 12 nucleotides align to TRBD2. The CDR3 extends over 15 amino acids. Unmatched junction bases numbered 7, after V lost 4 bases and J lost 8 bases. The V gene's germline CDR1 is PRHDT and CDR2 FYEKMQ (reference sequence). CDR3 residues: CASSSSGRGPGTQYF. Here the CDR3 DNA reads TGTGCCAGCAGCTCTAGCGGGAGGGGGCCGGGTACGCAGTATTTT.

This clone was detected only a few times. This sequence joins TRBV27 and TRBJ2-7, with 9 bases lining up with TRBD2. Germline assignment: CDR1 MNHEY and CDR2 SMNVEV (reference sequence). The CDR3 covers 17 residues. V shed 3 bases, J shed 2 bases, and the junction held 11 bases outside the gene matches. The DNA for the CDR3 is TGTGCCAGCAGTTTTGCGATAGCGGGAGATACCACCTACGAGCAGTACTTC. As protein: CASSFAIAGDTTYEQYF.

The chain recombines TRBV7-2 with TRBJ2-7, with D unclear. CDR3 size: 13 residues. Germline V gene lookup returns CDR1 SGHTA and CDR2 FQGNSA. Deletions cut 1 base from V and 1 base from J, with 5 bases between. CDR3 coding DNA: TGTGCCAGCAGCTTAGACAGTTCCTACGAGCAGTACTTC. Protein product: CASSLDSSYEQYF. The full variable domain, with the rest looked up from reference TRBV7-2 and TRBJ2-7, is GAGVSQSPSNKVTEKGKDVELRCDPISGHTALYWYRQSLGQGLEFLIYFQGNSAPDKSGLPSDRFSAERTGGSVSTLTIQRTQQEDSAVYLCASSLDSSYEQYFGPGTRLTVT.

Only a few counts were recorded for this clone. The rearrangement joins TRBV2 to TRBJ2-5; no firm D call. Gene TRBJ2-7 matches the end of the DNA better, so the J call may be wrong. The CDR3 extends over 10 amino acids. CDR1 is SNHLY, CDR2 FYNNEI, per germline. CDR3 sequence: CASRDYEQYF. The CDR3 nucleotides are TGTGCCAGCAGGGACTACGAGCAGTACTTC.

A few counts support this clone. This sequence joins TRBV27 and TRBJ2-7; 8 bases fit TRBD1. The CDR3 extends over 14 amino acids. Germline-derived CDR1 and CDR2 are MNHEY and SMNVEV (reference sequence). J lost 1 base, V lost 3 bases, and 2 bases had no gene match. CDR3 protein: CASSLDRASYEQYF. The CDR3 bases are TGTGCCAGCAGTTTGGACAGGGCTTCCTACGAGCAGTACTTC.

This clone was observed a few times. The genes are TRBV28 and TRBJ1-2; a possible D gene is TRBD1 (6 bases). V lost 1 base and J 8 bases, leaving 14 bases between the germline ends. The CDR3 runs to 14 residues. Germline CDR1 MDHEN, CDR2 SYDVKM. The CDR3 spells CASSLSAGAEGYTF. The CDR3, as DNA: TGTGCCAGCAGTTTATCTGCGGGGGCGGAAGGCTACACCTTC.

This sequence joins TRBV9 and TRBJ1-1; D remains ambiguous. CDR3 length: 13 residues. Trimming left V 4 bases short and J 0 bases short, with 7 bases between. Germline V CDR1 and CDR2: SGDLS, YYNGEE. The CDR3 DNA follows: TGTGCCAGCAGCAGACAAGTGAACACTGAAGCTTTCTTT. Its protein product is CASSRQVNTEAFF.

The V gene is TRBV28, the J gene TRBJ2-1, with TRBD1 matching over 8 bases. CDR3 length: 16 residues. The trim removed 6 bases at V and 6 bases at J, leaving 13 bases unmatched. The V gene's germline CDR1 is MDHEN and CDR2 SYDVKM. CDR3 loop: CASSPLGDRGGNEQFF. For the CDR3, the DNA is TGTGCCAGCAGCCCCCTCGGAGACAGGGGAGGCAATGAGCAGTTCTTC.

This clone was found a few times. The V gene is TRBV7-9, the J gene TRBJ1-6, with TRBD1 as a possible D gene (6 bases). The CDR3 is made up of 14 amino acids. The germline V gene encodes CDR1 SEHNR and CDR2 FQNEAQ (reference sequence). V shed 1 base and J shed 10 bases, with 11 bases lying between them. DNA of the CDR3: TGTGCCAGCAGCTTAGATCTAGGGGGATCACCCCTCCACTTT. Protein product: CASSLDLGGSPLHF.

In its sample, this clone was seen a few times. The chain recombines TRBV6-5 with TRBJ2-7, with D possibly TRBD2 on 5 matching bases. The ends were cut back, 7 bases at V and 2 bases at J, with 15 bases in the middle. The CDR3 sequence is 14 residues long. Germline assignment: CDR1 MNHEY and CDR2 SVGAGI. CDR3 in amino acids: CASTYRTGAYEQYF. The CDR3, as DNA: TGTGCCAGCACCTACCGGACTGGAGCCTACGAGCAGTACTTC.

The chain is built from TRBV6-6 and TRBJ1-2; D is uncertain. The CDR3 totals 15 residues. Germline V gene lookup returns CDR1 MNHNY and CDR2 SVGAGI (reference sequence). The V end was cut by 7 bases, the J end by 1 base, with 16 bases between. The chain's CDR3 is CASTSSEEFNYGYTF. The CDR3 DNA reads as TGTGCCAGCACCTCTAGCGAGGAGTTTAACTATGGCTACACCTTC.

This chain uses TRBV7-6 with TRBJ2-7, with TRBD2 matching 7 bases. The ends lost 5 bases at V and 9 bases at J; junction bases unmatched: 10. This CDR3 contains 13 residues. The germline CDR1 and CDR2 sequences are SGHVS and FNYEAQ. Here the CDR3 DNA reads TGTGCCAGCAGCCCCGGACTAGACGTTGCGCAGTACTTC. Its translation: CASSPGLDVAQYF.

The rearrangement uses TRBV28 and TRBJ2-3, with a possible D match to TRBD2 (5 bases). There are 16 residues in the CDR3. Trimming took off 2 bases at V and 2 bases at J, with 14 bases between the two ends. Germline-derived CDR1 and CDR2 are MDHEN and SYDVKM. The DNA of the CDR3 is TGTGCCAGCAGTTTAACGGGGTTTCAGCACACAGATACGCAGTATTTT. Protein sequence: CASSLTGFQHTDTQYF.

This clone was counted only a few times. The rearrangement links TRBV30 to TRBJ2-7, with D possibly matching TRBD1 (5 bases). The V end lost 2 bases, the J end lost 1 base, and 6 bases lay between the germline ends. Germline lookup yields CDR1 GTSNPN and CDR2 SVGIG (reference sequence). The CDR3 is made up of 12 amino acids. This CDR3 reads CAWSPGSYEQYF. The DNA for the CDR3 is TGTGCCTGGAGTCCAGGGTCCTACGAGCAGTACTTC.

The J gene is TRBJ2-5, the V gene TRBV5-6, with 7 bases aligning to TRBD1. With 4 bases clipped from V and 3 bases from J, the junction kept 6 bases outside the gene matches. This CDR3 is built from 14 residues. CDR1 SGHDT and CDR2 YYEEEE come from the germline V gene. The CDR3 region is CASSRWDSEETQYF. The DNA of the CDR3 is TGTGCCAGCAGCCGCTGGGACAGCGAAGAGACCCAGTACTTC.

This chain links TRBV30 with TRBJ1-3; D uncertain. The V end was cut by 4 bases, the J end by 0 bases, with 10 bases between. Germline CDR1 and CDR2: GTSNPN and SVGIG (reference sequence). The CDR3 covers 14 residues. The CDR3: CAWTLGRSGNTIYF. In DNA, the CDR3 is TGTGCCTGGACTCTAGGCCGCTCTGGAAACACCATATATTTT. The full variable domain, rest sourced from reference TRBV30 and TRBJ1-3, is SQTIHQWPATLVQPVGSPLSLECTVEGTSNPNLYWYRQAAGRGLQLLFYSVGIGQISSEVPQNLSASRPQDRQFILSSKKLLLSDSGFYLCAWTLGRSGNTIYFGEGSWLTVV.

This clone turned up a few times. This chain's CDR3 is CASSVRGGNTEAFF. The CDR3 DNA follows: TGTGCCAGCAGTGTCCGGGGGGGGAACACTGAAGCTTTCTTT. The genes are TRBV28 and TRBJ1-1; possible D gene TRBD1, 5 bases. Trimming removed 5 bases from V and 1 base from J, with 11 bases in between. The CDR3 is 14 amino acids. Germline CDR1 and CDR2: MDHEN and SYDVKM.

This clone has more than one count but fewer than ten. This chain joins TRBV6-5 and TRBJ1-2; 7 bases are a match to TRBD1. CDR1 is MNHEY, CDR2 SVGAGI, per germline. V was clipped by 5 bases and J by 4 bases; unmatched bases: 1. The CDR3 contains 12 residues. The CDR3 nucleotides are TGTGCCAGCAGTAGACAGGGCTATGGCTACACCTTC. Encoded protein: CASSRQGYGYTF.